The 18 T cell receptor beta chains below come from one sample, sequenced in a study of cytotoxic CD8 clonotypes in ibrutinib-treated CLL. This table comes from immunoSEQ multiplex PCR, and its TCRdb copy is limited to in-frame clones, with some not included. The table lists about 200,000 clones, around 70% of them singletons. This sample comprised PBMCs, obtained after 12 months of ibrutinib treatment. The source of these receptors is a human donor with chronic lymphocytic leukemia.

Worth noting for this clone: Other DNA sequences within the sample encode an identical CDR3. The J gene is TRBJ1-1, the V gene TRBV7-6, with a tentative D call TRBD1 (5 bases). V was pared by 0 bases and J by 2 bases, with 10 bases between. CDR1 SGHVS and CDR2 FNYEAQ come from the germline V gene. The CDR3 covers 15 residues. This CDR3 reads CASSLAPGANTEAFF. The CDR3 DNA sequence: TGTGCCAGCAGCTTAGCACCCGGGGCTAACACTGAAGCTTTCTTT.

This clone was observed once. The V and J genes are TRBV21-1 and TRBJ1-1; TRBD1, the D gene given by the table, was not confirmed from the DNA. TRBV21-1 is a recognized pseudogene. This CDR3 comprises 16 residues. As DNA, the CDR3 is TGTGCCACAGTAAGGGGGCAGGGGGCGTGTGGCACTGAAGCTTTCTTT. This gives the protein CATVRGQGACGTEAFF.

The chain is built from TRBV6-1 and TRBJ2-1; 7 bases are a match to TRBD2. The CDR3 consists of 18 residues. CDR1 and CDR2 (germline): MNHNS, SASEGT. V was clipped by 2 bases and J by 5 bases; unmatched bases: 15. CDR3 sequence reads: CASSEPYYVAGANNEQFF. DNA for the CDR3: TGTGCCAGCAGTGAACCCTACTATGTGGCGGGAGCGAACAATGAGCAGTTCTTC.

This clone was detected only once. The V gene is TRBV5-8, the J gene TRBJ2-3, with 12 positions matching TRBD2. The junction had 7 bases not matched to a gene; V was cut back by 5 bases and J by 6 bases. The germline V gene has CDR1 SGHTS and CDR2 YDEGEE. The CDR3 has 15 residues. CDR3 in DNA: TGTGCCAGCAGGCGACTAGCGGGGGAGTGGGATACGCAGTATTTT. It is translated as CASRRLAGEWDTQYF.

Notes on this clone: This sample also contains other DNA sequences that code for the same CDR3. The genes are TRBV25-1 and TRBJ2-1; D remains ambiguous. The germline CDR1 and CDR2 sequences are MGHDK and SYGVNS. Trimming stripped 4 bases from V and 7 bases from J, with 8 bases between. The CDR3 loop spans 12 amino acids. The CDR3 nucleotides are TGTGCCAGCAGTGTGGGTGTTAATGAGCAGTTCTTC. The encoded protein is CASSVGVNEQFF.

On this clone itself: Because it lacks the conserved phenylalanine or tryptophan at the end, this CDR3 is likely a read error. Because the CDR3's place on the DNA is in doubt, the DNA is left out and the CDR3 is given as listed by TCRdb. The rearrangement uses TRBV27 and TRBJ2-7; the D segment call TRBD1 is taken from the table without a DNA check. CDR1 is MNHEY and CDR2 is SMNVEV in the germline V gene (reference sequence). The CDR3 is 9 amino acids in total, end residues counted. CDR3 region: CASSSRQGL.

This rearrangement joins TRBV15 to TRBJ1-2, with 9 bases lining up with TRBD1. Germline CDR1 is LNHNV and CDR2 is YYDKDF (reference sequence). This CDR3 spans 15 amino acids. V trimming: 2 bases; J trimming: 7 bases; junction bases outside the gene matches: 8. The DNA for the CDR3 is TGTGCCACCAGCAGACGGACAGGGGCGACGGGTGGCTACACCTTC. Protein: CATSRRTGATGGYTF. Filled out from reference TRBV15 and TRBJ1-2, the complete variable domain reads DAMVIQNPRYQVTQFGKPVTLSCSQTLNHNVMYWYQQKSSQAPKLLFHYYDKDFNNEADTPDNFQSRRPNTSFCFLDIRSPGLGDTAMYLCATSRRTGATGGYTFGSGTRLTVV.

V is TRBV30 and J is TRBJ1-2; 9 positions agree with TRBD1. Germline CDR1 is GTSNPN and CDR2 is SVGIG (reference sequence). The CDR3 is made up of 16 amino acids. The V gene end was trimmed by 0 bases and the J gene end by 7 bases; junction bases not matched to a gene: 12. CDR3 sequence: CAWSVRMGQGVRGYTF. CDR3 nucleotide sequence: TGTGCCTGGAGTGTACGAATGGGACAGGGTGTGCGTGGCTACACCTTC.

V usage is TRBV4-3 and J usage is TRBJ2-7, with TRBD1 as a possible D gene (6 bases). The ends were cut back, 0 bases at V and 0 bases at J, with 12 bases in the middle. The germline V gene has CDR1 LGHNA and CDR2 YSLEER. The CDR3 spans 16 residues. In nucleotides, the CDR3 is TGCGCCAGCAGCCAAGAATGGGGGCCGTCCTCCTACGAGCAGTACTTC. This translates into CASSQEWGPSSYEQYF.

This chain links TRBV5-1 with TRBJ1-5; TRBD1 agrees at 10 bases. The CDR3 totals 15 residues. Germline V lookup: CDR1 SGHRS, CDR2 YFSETQ. After removal of 5 bases from V and 7 bases from J, the junction contained 9 bases not matched to a gene. CDR3 loop: CASRLDRGLGQPQHF. As DNA, the CDR3 is TGCGCCAGCAGGTTAGACAGGGGGCTGGGGCAGCCCCAGCATTTT.

The rearrangement uses TRBV23-1 and TRBJ1-5, with D hard to call. TRBV23-1 counts as an open reading frame of uncertain function. V gave up 0 bases and J gave up 4 bases, with 4 bases separating them. CDR3 length: 13 amino acids. DNA for the CDR3: TGCGCCAGCAGTCAATCAGGAAATCAGCCCCAGCATTTT. This sequence encodes CASSQSGNQPQHF.

J is TRBJ1-2 and V is TRBV4-2; D is unresolved. This CDR3 spans 18 amino acids. V lost 2 bases, J lost 0 bases, and 19 bases lay in between. The germline gives CDR1 LGHNA, CDR2 YNFKEQ. CDR3 loop: CASSQNTPTTPSNYGYTF. The CDR3 nucleotides read TGTGCCAGCAGCCAAAACACTCCTACGACACCGTCTAACTATGGCTACACCTTC.

This clone has only a few counts. The J gene is TRBJ2-7, the V gene TRBV14; 10 positions agree with TRBD2. The CDR3 runs to 15 residues. Germline V gene data show CDR1 as SGHDN and CDR2 as FVKESK. The J segment lost 2 bases and the V segment lost 4 bases, leaving 5 bases of the junction unmatched. CDR3 DNA: TGTGCCAGCAGCCCTTCGCTAGCGGGGGCCTACGAGCAGTACTTC. Amino acid sequence: CASSPSLAGAYEQYF.

The gene calls are TRBV5-6 and TRBJ2-1, with D possibly being TRBD1 (6 bases). V was clipped by 3 bases and J by 8 bases, with 12 bases between them. This CDR3 region has 13 residues. Looked up from germline, CDR1 is SGHDT and CDR2 is YYEEEE. In DNA form, the CDR3 reads TGTGCCAGCAGCTGGGGGCCTGCTGATGAGCAGTTCTTC. Translating it yields CASSWGPADEQFF.

The chain is built from TRBV28 and TRBJ1-1, with a weak D call TRBD1 (5 bases). In germline, CDR1 is MDHEN, CDR2 SYDVKM. Trimming left V 1 base short and J 10 bases short, with 13 bases between. The CDR3 covers 13 residues. CDR3 residues: CASSLFRTGGAFF. DNA for the CDR3: TGTGCCAGCAGTTTATTCCGAACCGGGGGAGCTTTCTTT.

This clone was seen a few times. This chain connects TRBV19 to TRBJ1-1; D is ambiguous. Germline assignment: CDR1 LNHDA and CDR2 SQIVND (reference sequence). The V and J ends lost 6 bases and 1 base respectively, with 9 bases between them. CDR3 length: 13 residues. The CDR3 here is CASRPRGNTEAFF. The CDR3 nucleotides read TGTGCCAGTAGACCGAGAGGGAACACTGAAGCTTTCTTT. The variable domain in full, completed from reference TRBV19 and TRBJ1-1, reads DGGITQSPKYLFRKEGQNVTLSCEQNLNHDAMYWYRQDPGQGLRLIYYSQIVNDFQKGDIAEGYSVSREKKESFPLTVTSAQKNPTAFYLCASRPRGNTEAFFGQGTRLTVV.

The chain couples TRBV7-9 to TRBJ1-2; D not resolved. The CDR3 spans 17 residues. V gave up 1 base and J gave up 2 bases, with 17 bases separating them. Per the germline V gene, CDR1 is SEHNR and CDR2 is FQNEAQ (reference sequence). For the CDR3, the DNA is TGTGCCAGCAGCTTAGGGAGTAAGATAAGAACCAACTATGGCTACACCTTC. Its protein is CASSLGSKIRTNYGYTF.

V gene TRBV29-1 combines with J gene TRBJ1-2; 8 nucleotides match TRBD1. Trimming removed 5 bases from V and 0 bases from J; junction bases left unmatched: 5. The CDR3 sequence is 14 residues long. The germline V gene encodes CDR1 SQVTM and CDR2 ANQGSEA. CDR3 DNA: TGCAGCGTTCCACGGACAGGGTCTAACTATGGCTACACCTTC. Its translation: CSVPRTGSNYGYTF.